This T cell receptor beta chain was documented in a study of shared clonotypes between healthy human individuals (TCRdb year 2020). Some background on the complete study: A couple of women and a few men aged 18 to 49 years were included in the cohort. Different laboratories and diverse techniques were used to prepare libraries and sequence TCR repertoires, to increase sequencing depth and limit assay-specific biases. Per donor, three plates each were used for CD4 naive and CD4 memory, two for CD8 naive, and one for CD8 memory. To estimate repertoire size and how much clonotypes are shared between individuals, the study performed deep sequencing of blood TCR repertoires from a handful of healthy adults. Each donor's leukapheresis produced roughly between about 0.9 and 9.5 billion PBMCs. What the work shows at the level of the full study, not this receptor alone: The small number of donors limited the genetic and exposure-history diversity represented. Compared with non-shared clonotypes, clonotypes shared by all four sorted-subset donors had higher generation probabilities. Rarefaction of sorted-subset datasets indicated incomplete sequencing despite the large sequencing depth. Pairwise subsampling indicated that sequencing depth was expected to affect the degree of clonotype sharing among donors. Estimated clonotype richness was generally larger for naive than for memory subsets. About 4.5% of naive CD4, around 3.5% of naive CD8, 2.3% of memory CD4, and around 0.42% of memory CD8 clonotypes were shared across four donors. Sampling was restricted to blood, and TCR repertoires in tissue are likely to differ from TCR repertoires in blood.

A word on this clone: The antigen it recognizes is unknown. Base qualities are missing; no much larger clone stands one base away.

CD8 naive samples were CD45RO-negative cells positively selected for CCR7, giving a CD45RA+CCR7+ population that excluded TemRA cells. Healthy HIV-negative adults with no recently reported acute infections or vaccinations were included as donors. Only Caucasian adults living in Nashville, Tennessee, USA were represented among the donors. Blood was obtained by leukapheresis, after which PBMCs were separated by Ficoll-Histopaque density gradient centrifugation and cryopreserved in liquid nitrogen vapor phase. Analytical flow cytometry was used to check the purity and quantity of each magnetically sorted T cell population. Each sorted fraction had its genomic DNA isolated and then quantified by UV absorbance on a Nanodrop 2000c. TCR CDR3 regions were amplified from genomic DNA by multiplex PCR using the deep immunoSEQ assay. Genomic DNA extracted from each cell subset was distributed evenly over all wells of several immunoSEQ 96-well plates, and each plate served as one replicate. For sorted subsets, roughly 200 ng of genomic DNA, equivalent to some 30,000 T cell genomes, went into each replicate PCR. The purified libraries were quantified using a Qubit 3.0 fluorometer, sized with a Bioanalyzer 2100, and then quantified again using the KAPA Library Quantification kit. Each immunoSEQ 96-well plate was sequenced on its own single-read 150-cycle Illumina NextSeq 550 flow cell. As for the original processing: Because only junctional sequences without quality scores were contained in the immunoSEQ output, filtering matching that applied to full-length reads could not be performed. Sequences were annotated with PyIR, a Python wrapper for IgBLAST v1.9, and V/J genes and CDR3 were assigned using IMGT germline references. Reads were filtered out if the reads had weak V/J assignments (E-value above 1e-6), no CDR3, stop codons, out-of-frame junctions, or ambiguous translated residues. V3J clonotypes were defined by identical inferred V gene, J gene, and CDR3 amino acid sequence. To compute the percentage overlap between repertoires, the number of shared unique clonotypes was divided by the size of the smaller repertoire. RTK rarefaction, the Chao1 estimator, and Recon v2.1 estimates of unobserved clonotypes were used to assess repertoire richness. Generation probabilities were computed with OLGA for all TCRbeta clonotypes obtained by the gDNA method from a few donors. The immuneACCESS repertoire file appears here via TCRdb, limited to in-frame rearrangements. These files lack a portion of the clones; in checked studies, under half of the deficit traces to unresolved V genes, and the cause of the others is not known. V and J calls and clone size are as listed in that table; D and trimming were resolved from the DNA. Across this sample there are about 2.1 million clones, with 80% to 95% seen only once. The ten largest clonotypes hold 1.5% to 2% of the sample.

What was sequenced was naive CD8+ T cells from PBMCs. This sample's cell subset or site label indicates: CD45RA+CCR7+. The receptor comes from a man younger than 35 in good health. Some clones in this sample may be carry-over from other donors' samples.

CDR3 region: CASSLVFVSSYNEQFF. At the DNA level, the sequence is TGTGCCAGCAGCTTAGTTTTCGTCAGCTCCTACAATGAGCAGTTCTTC. The chain couples TRBV7-2 to TRBJ2-1; no D gene can be assigned with confidence. The germline V gene provides CDR1 SGHTA and CDR2 FQGNSA. V sheds 1 base and J sheds 0 bases, leaving 10 bases between their ends. The CDR3 goes from the cysteine to the phenylalanine over 16 residues. CDR3 DNA only is kept here, 48 bases in frame from base 1.